Sequencing of this TCR beta chain was carried out in a study of T cell clones after liver transplantation. Study background: Liver transplant recipients had immunosuppression withdrawal attempted within 2 years.

Of note for this clone: What it recognizes is unknown.

General study points: Compared with third party-reactive sequences, donor-reactive ones declined more, independent of withdrawal success.

Clones were sequenced by immunoSEQ multiplex PCR, and TCRdb holds only the in-frame ones, with some missing. The sample lists some 45,000 clones, around 84% occurring once. The sequencing here drew on CD4+ T cells from blood, taken 24 months after liver transplant. This clonotype was sampled from a human patient who received a liver transplant. Some T cells may arise from the graft donor.

The CDR3, as DNA: TGTGCCAGCAGCGTAGGTCCCAGGGTCAGCTCCTACGAGCAGTACTTC. Translated: CASSVGPRVSSYEQYF. The chain combines TRBV9 with TRBJ2-7; D is possibly TRBD1 (5 bases). The CDR3 runs 16 residues. V lost 0 bases, J lost 0 bases, and 13 bases lay in between. From germline, CDR1 is SGDLS and CDR2 YYNGEE.